Following are 13 T cell receptor beta chains from one sample sequenced in a study of blood T cell repertoires in COVID-19. The assay was immunoSEQ multiplex PCR, and TCRdb's table has in-frame clones only and misses some. The profile covers about 240,000 clones, with 83% appearing a single time and around 5.5% taken by the ten largest. The specimen sequenced was peripheral blood. The receptors stem from a human donor in a cohort sampled during active COVID-19.

The genes are TRBV6-5 and TRBJ1-2; 7 bases align to TRBD1. This CDR3 spans 13 amino acids. V lost 6 bases to trimming and J lost 7 bases; unmatched junction nucleotides: 8. Germline CDR1 reads MNHEY; CDR2 reads SVGAGI. This CDR3 is CASSPDRDTGYTF. The CDR3 nucleotides are TGTGCCAGCAGCCCCGACAGGGACACTGGCTACACCTTC.

V is TRBV4-1 and J is TRBJ1-1; 10 nucleotides line up with TRBD1. V lost 0 bases, J lost 1 base, and 5 bases stayed unmatched. Per germline, CDR1 MGHRA and CDR2 YSYEKL. There are 17 residues in the CDR3. This chain's CDR3 is CASSQEVTGGGNTEAFF. The CDR3 DNA is TGCGCCAGCAGCCAAGAGGTGACAGGGGGCGGGAACACTGAAGCTTTCTTT.

The chain carries TRBV7-9 and TRBJ2-5; 7 bases agree with TRBD2. V lost 5 bases to trimming and J lost 3 bases; unmatched junction nucleotides: 9. The CDR3 has 15 residues. The germline CDR1 and CDR2 sequences are SEHNR and FQNEAQ (reference sequence). As DNA, the CDR3 is TGTGCCAGCAGCCTTCCAACTAGCGCCAAAGAGACCCAGTACTTC. Its protein is CASSLPTSAKETQYF.

V gene TRBV3-1 (or the pseudogene TRBV3-2) combines with J gene TRBJ2-7; D not certain. Germline V gene sequence: CDR1 LGHDT, CDR2 YNNKEL (reference sequence). V was trimmed by 0 bases and J by 1 base, leaving 10 bases between them. The CDR3 loop spans 15 amino acids. The CDR3 DNA is TGTGCCAGCAGCCAAGACCCCCCAGAATCCTACGAGCAGTACTTC. Its translation: CASSQDPPESYEQYF.

V gene TRBV24-1 combines with J gene TRBJ2-1; TRBD1 matches at 7 bases. V was pared by 2 bases and J by 1 base, with 7 bases of the junction left unmatched. CDR1 KGHDR and CDR2 SFDVKD come from the germline V gene. CDR3 length equals 17 residues. CDR3 in amino acids: CATSDWNDRVSYNEQFF. CDR3 DNA: TGTGCCACCAGTGATTGGAATGACAGGGTATCCTACAATGAGCAGTTCTTC.

In the case of this clone: Other DNA sequences of this sample code for an identical CDR3. This chain connects TRBV19 to TRBJ1-1, with D unresolved. The CDR3 sequence is 13 residues long. The germline V and J ends were trimmed by 3 bases and 1 base, with 6 bases remaining between them. CDR1 and CDR2 from the germline V gene are LNHDA and SQIVND (reference sequence). The chain's CDR3 is CASSIRGNTEAFF. The CDR3 bases are TGTGCCAGTAGTATTCGCGGGAACACTGAAGCTTTCTTT.

This chain uses TRBV28 with TRBJ2-7; 9 nucleotides agree with TRBD2. Germline values: CDR1 MDHEN, CDR2 SYDVKM. There are 16 residues in the CDR3. V shed 4 bases and J 4 bases; nucleotides not matched to a gene: 11. CDR3: CASSSGSASGNYEQYF. The CDR3 DNA sequence: TGTGCCAGCAGTTCGGGATCTGCTAGCGGGAATTACGAGCAGTACTTC. Combining the CDR3 with reference TRBV28 and TRBJ2-7 gives the whole variable domain DVKVTQSSRYLVKRTGEKVFLECVQDMDHENMFWYRQDPGLGLRLIYFSYDVKMKEKGDIPEGYSVSREKKERFSLILESASTNQTSMYLCASSSGSASGNYEQYFGPGTRLTVT.

The J gene is TRBJ1-3, the V gene TRBV19, with TRBD1 identical over 9 bases. Germline V gene data show CDR1 as LNHDA and CDR2 as SQIVND (reference sequence). The trim removed 3 bases at V and 2 bases at J, leaving 2 bases unmatched. The CDR3 covers 15 residues. The DNA of the CDR3 is TGTGCCAGTAGTATCCGGGACAGGGCTGGAAACACCATATATTTT. This encodes CASSIRDRAGNTIYF.

The chain has TRBV6-5 and TRBJ2-3; tentatively, D is TRBD2 (6 bases). Trimming left V 6 bases short and J 6 bases short, with 7 bases between. Germline loops: CDR1 MNHEY, CDR2 SVGAGI. This CDR3 has 11 residues. CDR3 nucleotide sequence: TGTGCCAGCAGCGCGGGGGATACGCAGTATTTT. Protein product: CASSAGDTQYF.

The V gene is TRBV30, the J gene TRBJ1-5; perhaps TRBD1 as D (6 bases). The length of the CDR3 is 14 residues. The germline CDR1 and CDR2 sequences are GTSNPN and SVGIG (reference sequence). The V end lost 0 bases, the J end lost 2 bases, and 8 bases lay between the germline ends. CDR3 residues: CAWSVKGGNQPQHF. CDR3 coding DNA: TGTGCCTGGAGTGTAAAGGGGGGCAATCAGCCCCAGCATTTT.

CDR3 residues: CASSLSRLNYNEQFF. The DNA of the CDR3 is TGTGCCAGCAGCTTGTCCCGACTGAATTACAATGAGCAGTTCTTC. The chain couples TRBV5-4 to TRBJ2-1; D gene unclear. Germline V gene sequence: CDR1 SGHNT, CDR2 YYREEE (reference sequence). The germline V and J ends were trimmed by 1 base and 4 bases, with 12 bases remaining between them. The length of the CDR3 is 15 residues.

V usage is TRBV19 and J usage is TRBJ1-2; 10 positions agree with TRBD1. The CDR3 has 18 amino acids. Germline trimming cut 6 bases from V and 0 bases from J; bases unmatched to any gene: 13. The germline V gene has CDR1 LNHDA and CDR2 SQIVND (reference sequence). The CDR3 region is CASRSRDRGGSANYGYTF. CDR3 nucleotides: TGTGCCAGTAGATCCCGGGACAGGGGAGGGTCAGCTAACTATGGCTACACCTTC.

The chain recombines TRBV28 with TRBJ2-2; 11 bases match TRBD2. The CDR3 runs 15 residues. CDR1 MDHEN and CDR2 SYDVKM come from the germline V gene. The V segment lost 1 base and the J segment 6 bases; nucleotides outside the gene matches: 1. CDR3 sequence (DNA): TGTGCCAGCAGTTTATATAGCGGGAGGGCCGGGGAGCTGTTTTTT. As protein: CASSLYSGRAGELFF.